This TCR beta chain appears in the sequencing data of a study of Ad26.COV2.S vaccination and SARS-CoV-2 variants. About the research overall: Dosing was one shot or two shots 56 days apart. Study-level results: Vaccinees showed greater spike-specific TCR breadth than placebo recipients. Breadth of non-spike TCRs did not differ between vaccinees and placebo recipients. Considerable breadth of spike-specific CD8+ and CD4+ T cell responses has reportedly been documented following vaccination.

The V gene's germline CDR1 is KGHSH and CDR2 LQKENI. Trimming cost V 7 bases and J 1 base, with 14 bases left between them. The CDR3 has 14 amino acids. Only in-frame clones appear in the TCRdb table, and some are missing; sequencing was by immunoSEQ multiplex PCR. The profile shows 380,000 or so clones, 75% to 90% of them singletons. A word on this clone: Its matching antigen is unknown.

Treatment reported: approximately 18 received Ad26.COV2.S at low or high dose, single or two shots; about 5 received placebo; per-sample allocation not given. Vaccine and placebo recipients were sampled on day 63 after the first injection. The genes are TRBV18 and TRBJ2-7; perhaps TRBD1 as D (7 bases). This clonotype was sampled from a person aged 18-65 years who received the Ad26.COV2.S COVID-19 vaccine or a placebo. Sequencing used peripheral blood, obtained in a trial of Ad26.COV2.S vaccine versus placebo. CDR3 loop: CASFPQGGSYEQYF. CDR3 coding DNA: TGTGCCAGCTTCCCGCAGGGGGGTTCCTACGAGCAGTACTTC.